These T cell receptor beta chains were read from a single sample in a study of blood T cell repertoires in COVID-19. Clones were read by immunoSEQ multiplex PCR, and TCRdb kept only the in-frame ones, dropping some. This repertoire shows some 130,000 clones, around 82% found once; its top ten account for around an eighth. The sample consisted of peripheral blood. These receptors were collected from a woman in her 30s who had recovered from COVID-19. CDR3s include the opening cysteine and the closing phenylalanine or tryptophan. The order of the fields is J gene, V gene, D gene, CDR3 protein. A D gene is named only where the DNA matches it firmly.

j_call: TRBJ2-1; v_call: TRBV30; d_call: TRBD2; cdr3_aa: CAWTPTGTSAYNEQFF
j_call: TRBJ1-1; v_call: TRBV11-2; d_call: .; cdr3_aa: CASSLGGSNTEAFF
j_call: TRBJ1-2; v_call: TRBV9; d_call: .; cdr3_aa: CASSVLTNLNYGYTF
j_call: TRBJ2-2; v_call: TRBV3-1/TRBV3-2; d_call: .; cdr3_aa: CASSQARGTGELFF
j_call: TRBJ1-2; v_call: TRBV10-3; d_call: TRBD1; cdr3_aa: CAIRTGDYGYTF
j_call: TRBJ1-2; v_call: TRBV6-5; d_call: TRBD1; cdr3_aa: CATVPIGGNNYGYTF
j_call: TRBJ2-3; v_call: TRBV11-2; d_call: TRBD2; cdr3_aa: CASSLLAGVSEGDTQYF
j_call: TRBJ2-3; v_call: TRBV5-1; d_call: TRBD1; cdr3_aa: CASSPATGADTQYF
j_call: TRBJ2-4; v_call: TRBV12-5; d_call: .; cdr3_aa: CASGLKQIQYF
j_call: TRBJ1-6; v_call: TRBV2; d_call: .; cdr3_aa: CASSDGRGDKSPLHF
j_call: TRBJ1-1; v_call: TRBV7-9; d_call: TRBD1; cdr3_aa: CASSPKTGLRDTEAFF
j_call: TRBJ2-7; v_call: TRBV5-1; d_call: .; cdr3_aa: CASTPKAGYSYEQYF
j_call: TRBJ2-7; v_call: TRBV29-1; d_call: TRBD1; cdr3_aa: CSGGQAFYEQYF
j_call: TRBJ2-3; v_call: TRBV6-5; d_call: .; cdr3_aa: CASRLRTLTDTQYF
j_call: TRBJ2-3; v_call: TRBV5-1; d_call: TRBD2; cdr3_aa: CASSFQAGVTDTQYF
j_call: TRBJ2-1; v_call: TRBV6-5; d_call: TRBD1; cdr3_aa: CASSGTGGFNEQFF
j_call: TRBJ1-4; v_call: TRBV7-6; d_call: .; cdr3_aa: CASSYNTGQVNEKLFF
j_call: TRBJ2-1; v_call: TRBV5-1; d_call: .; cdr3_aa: CASSAGLGANNEQFF
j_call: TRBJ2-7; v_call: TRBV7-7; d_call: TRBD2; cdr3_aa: CASSLKRRERPDGTSGDYEQYF
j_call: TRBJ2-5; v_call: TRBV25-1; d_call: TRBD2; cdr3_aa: CASSFAGGIKTQYF
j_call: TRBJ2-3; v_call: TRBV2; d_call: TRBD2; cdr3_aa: CASLRTSADTQYF
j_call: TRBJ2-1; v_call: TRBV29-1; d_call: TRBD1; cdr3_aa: CSGEGTVNEQFF
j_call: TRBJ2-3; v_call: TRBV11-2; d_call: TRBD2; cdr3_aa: CASRRRLAGDPDTQYF
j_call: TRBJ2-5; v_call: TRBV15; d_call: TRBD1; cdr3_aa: CATSTLILGQGGETQYF
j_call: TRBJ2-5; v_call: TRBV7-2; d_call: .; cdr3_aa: CASSLEAPGETQYF
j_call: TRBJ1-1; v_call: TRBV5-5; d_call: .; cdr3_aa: CASSFGGMEAFF
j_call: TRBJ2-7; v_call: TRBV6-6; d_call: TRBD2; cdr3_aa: CASSRGSHYEQYF
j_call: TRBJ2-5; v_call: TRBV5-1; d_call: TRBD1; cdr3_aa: CASSFNVGPDRTGQETQYF
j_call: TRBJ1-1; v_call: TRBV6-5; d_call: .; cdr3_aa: CASSYNGGRVAFF
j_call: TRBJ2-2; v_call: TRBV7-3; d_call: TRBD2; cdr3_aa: CASRLQGGTGELFF
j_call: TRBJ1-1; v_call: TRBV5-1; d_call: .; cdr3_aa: CASSLEPGNTEAFF
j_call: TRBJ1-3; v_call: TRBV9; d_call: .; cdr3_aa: CASSVEPGRAGNTIYF
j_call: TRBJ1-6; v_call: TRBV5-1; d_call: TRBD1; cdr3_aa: CASSQGQAYSPLHF
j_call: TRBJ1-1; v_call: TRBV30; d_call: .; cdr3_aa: CAWTKDGRGSEAFF